The entry below gives a single T cell receptor beta chain sequence along with its context. The data are from a study of blood T cell repertoires in COVID-19. In the study overall: Sources were T cells, B-cell-depleted T cells, or PBMCs; the material itself was cDNA or gDNA.

Methods used by the authors: Cell counts per sample came from amplifying reference gene primers. Measured with immunoSEQ multiplex PCR; TCRdb has only the in-frame clones, and not every one. That table gives V, J and clone size, and the DNA gave D and trimming. This table has under 250,000 clones, less than 90% appearing once. Germline V gene lookup returns CDR1 SGHTA and CDR2 FQGTGA. There are 14 residues in the CDR3. Trimming shortened V by 3 bases and J by 2 bases, and 9 bases separated the two germline ends. Sequenced material: peripheral blood. This TCR was recovered from a man in his forties or fifties with acute or convalescent COVID-19. The gene calls are TRBV7-3 and TRBJ2-3; D is perhaps TRBD2 (6 bases). CDR3 nucleotide sequence: TGTGCCAGCAGCTTTCGGACTACCACAGATACGCAGTATTTT. It specifies CASSFRTTTDTQYF.